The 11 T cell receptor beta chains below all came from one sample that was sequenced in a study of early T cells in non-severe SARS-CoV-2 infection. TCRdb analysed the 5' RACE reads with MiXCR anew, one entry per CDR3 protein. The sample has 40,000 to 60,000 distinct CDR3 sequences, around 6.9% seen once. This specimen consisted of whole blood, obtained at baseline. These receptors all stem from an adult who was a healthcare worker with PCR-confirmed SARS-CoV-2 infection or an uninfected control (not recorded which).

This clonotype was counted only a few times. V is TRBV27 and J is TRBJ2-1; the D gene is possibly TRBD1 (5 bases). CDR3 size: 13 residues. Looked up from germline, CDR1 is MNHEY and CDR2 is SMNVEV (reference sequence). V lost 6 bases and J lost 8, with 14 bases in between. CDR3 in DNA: TGTGCCAGCAGCCTCGTACAGGTAGATGAGCAGTTCTTC. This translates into CASSLVQVDEQFF.

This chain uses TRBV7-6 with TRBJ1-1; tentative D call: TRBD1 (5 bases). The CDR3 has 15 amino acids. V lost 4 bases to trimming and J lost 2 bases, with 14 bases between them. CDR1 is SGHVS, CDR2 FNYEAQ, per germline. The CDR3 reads CASSSHVDRNTEAFF. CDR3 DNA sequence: TGTGCCAGCAGCTCTCACGTCGACAGAAACACTGAAGCTTTCTTT.

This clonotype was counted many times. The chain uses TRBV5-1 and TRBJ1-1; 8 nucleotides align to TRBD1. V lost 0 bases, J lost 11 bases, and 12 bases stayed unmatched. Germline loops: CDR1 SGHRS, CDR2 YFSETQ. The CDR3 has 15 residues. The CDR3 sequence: CASSLAPGQGLAAFF. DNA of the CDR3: TGCGCCAGCAGCTTGGCCCCTGGACAGGGCCTTGCGGCTTTCTTT.

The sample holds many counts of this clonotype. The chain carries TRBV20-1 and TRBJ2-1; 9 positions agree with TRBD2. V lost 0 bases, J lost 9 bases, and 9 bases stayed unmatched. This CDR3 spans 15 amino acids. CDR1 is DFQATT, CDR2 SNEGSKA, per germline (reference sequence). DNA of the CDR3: TGCAGTGCTAGAGAGCAACCGGGACTAGCAACTGAGCAGTTCTTC. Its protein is CSAREQPGLATEQFF.

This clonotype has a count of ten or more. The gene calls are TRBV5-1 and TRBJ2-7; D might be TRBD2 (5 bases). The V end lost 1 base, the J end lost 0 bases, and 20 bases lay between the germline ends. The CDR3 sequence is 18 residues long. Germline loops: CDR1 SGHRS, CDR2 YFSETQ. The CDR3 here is CASSLLLAPAANSYEQYF. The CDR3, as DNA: TGCGCCAGCAGCTTGTTATTAGCCCCAGCGGCAAACTCCTACGAGCAGTACTTC.

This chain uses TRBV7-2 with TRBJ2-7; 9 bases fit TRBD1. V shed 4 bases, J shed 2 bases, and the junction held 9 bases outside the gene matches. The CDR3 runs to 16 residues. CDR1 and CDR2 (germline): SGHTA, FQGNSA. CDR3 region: CASSSYSRDRAYEQYF. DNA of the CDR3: TGTGCCAGCAGCTCCTACTCCCGGGACAGGGCCTACGAGCAGTACTTC.

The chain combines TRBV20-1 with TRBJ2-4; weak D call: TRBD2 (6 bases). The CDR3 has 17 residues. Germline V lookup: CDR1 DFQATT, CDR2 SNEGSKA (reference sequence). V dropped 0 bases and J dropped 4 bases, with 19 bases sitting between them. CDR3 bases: TGCAGTGCTAGAGATGATGTTGCGGGGTTGGGGAAAAACATTCAGTACTTC. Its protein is CSARDDVAGLGKNIQYF.

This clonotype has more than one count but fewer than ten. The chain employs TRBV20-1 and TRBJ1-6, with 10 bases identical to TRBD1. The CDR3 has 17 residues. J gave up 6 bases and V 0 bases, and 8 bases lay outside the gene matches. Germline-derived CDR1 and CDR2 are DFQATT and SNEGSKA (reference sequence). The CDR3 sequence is CSARDPGQGTSNSPLHF. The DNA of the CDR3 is TGCAGTGCTAGAGATCCGGGACAGGGGACGAGTAATTCACCCCTCCACTTT.

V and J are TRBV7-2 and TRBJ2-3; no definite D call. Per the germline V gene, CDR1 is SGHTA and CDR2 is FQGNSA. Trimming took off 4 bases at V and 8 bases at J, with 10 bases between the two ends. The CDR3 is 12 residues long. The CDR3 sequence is CASSSTGGTQYF. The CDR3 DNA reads TGTGCCAGCAGCTCGACCGGCGGTACGCAGTATTTT.

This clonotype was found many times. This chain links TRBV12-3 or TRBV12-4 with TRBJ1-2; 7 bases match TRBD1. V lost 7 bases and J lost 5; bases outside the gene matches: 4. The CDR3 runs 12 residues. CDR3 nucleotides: TGTGCCAGCACCCTACAGGGGTATGGCTACACCTTC. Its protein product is CASTLQGYGYTF.

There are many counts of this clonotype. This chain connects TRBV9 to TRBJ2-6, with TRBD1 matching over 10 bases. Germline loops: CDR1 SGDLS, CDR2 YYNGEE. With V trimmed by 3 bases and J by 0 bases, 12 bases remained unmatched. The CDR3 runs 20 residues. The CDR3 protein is CASSADLGTGDSSGANVLTF. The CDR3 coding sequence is TGTGCCAGCAGCGCTGATCTTGGGACAGGGGATAGCTCTGGGGCCAACGTCCTGACTTTC.